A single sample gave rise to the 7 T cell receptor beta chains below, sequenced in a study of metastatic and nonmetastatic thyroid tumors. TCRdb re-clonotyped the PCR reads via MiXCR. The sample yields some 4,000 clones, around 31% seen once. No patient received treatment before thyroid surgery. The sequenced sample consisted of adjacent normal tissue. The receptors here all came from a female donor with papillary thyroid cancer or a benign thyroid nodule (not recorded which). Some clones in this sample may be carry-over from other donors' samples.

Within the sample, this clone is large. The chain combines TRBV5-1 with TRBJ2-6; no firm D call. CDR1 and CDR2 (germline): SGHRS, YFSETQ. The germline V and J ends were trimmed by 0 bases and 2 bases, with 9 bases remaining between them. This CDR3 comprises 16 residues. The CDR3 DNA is TGCGCCAGCAGCTTGGACCCCAGCCCTGGGGCCAACGTCCTGACTTTC. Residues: CASSLDPSPGANVLTF.

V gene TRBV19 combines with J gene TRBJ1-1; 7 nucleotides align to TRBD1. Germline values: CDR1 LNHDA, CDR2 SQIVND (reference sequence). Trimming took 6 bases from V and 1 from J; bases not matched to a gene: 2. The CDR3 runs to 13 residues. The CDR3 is CASRGTENTEAFF. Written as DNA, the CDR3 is TGTGCCAGTAGGGGGACAGAGAACACTGAAGCTTTCTTT.

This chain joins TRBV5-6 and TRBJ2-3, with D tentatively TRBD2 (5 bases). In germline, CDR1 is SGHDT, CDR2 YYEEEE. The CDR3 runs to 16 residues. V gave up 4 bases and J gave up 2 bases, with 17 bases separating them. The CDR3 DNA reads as TGTGCCAGCAGCAGCGGACGGTTAGGGAACACAGATACGCAGTATTTT. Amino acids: CASSSGRLGNTDTQYF.

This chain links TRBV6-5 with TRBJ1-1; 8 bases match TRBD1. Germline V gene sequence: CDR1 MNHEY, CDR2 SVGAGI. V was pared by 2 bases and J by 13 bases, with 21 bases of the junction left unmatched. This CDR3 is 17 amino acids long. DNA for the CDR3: TGTGCCAGCAGTTACACACCCAGGACAGGGCGGAACACTGAACATTTCTTT. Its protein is CASSYTPRTGRNTEHFF.

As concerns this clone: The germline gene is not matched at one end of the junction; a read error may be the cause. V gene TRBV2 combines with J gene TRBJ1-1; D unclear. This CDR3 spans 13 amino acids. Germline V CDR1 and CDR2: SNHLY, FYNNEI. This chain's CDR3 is CASSEDVNTEAFF. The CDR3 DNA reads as TGTGCCAGCAGCGAAGATGTGAACACTGAAGCTTTCTTT.

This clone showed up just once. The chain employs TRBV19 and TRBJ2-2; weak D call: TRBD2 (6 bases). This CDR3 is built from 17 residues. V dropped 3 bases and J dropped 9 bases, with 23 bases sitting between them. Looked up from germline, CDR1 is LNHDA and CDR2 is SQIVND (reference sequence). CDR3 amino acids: CASSIFGRGLETWELFF. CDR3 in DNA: TGTGCCAGTAGTATTTTTGGACGGGGGTTAGAAACCTGGGAGCTGTTTTTT.

The CDR3 loop reads CAWSAGTGSPLHF. The CDR3 DNA reads as TGTGCCTGGAGCGCTGGGACAGGTTCACCCCTCCACTTT. This sequence joins TRBV30 and TRBJ1-6; 8 positions agree with TRBD1. The CDR3 has 13 amino acids. Per germline, CDR1 GTSNPN and CDR2 SVGIG (reference sequence). With V trimmed by 3 bases and J by 9 bases, 4 bases remained unmatched.